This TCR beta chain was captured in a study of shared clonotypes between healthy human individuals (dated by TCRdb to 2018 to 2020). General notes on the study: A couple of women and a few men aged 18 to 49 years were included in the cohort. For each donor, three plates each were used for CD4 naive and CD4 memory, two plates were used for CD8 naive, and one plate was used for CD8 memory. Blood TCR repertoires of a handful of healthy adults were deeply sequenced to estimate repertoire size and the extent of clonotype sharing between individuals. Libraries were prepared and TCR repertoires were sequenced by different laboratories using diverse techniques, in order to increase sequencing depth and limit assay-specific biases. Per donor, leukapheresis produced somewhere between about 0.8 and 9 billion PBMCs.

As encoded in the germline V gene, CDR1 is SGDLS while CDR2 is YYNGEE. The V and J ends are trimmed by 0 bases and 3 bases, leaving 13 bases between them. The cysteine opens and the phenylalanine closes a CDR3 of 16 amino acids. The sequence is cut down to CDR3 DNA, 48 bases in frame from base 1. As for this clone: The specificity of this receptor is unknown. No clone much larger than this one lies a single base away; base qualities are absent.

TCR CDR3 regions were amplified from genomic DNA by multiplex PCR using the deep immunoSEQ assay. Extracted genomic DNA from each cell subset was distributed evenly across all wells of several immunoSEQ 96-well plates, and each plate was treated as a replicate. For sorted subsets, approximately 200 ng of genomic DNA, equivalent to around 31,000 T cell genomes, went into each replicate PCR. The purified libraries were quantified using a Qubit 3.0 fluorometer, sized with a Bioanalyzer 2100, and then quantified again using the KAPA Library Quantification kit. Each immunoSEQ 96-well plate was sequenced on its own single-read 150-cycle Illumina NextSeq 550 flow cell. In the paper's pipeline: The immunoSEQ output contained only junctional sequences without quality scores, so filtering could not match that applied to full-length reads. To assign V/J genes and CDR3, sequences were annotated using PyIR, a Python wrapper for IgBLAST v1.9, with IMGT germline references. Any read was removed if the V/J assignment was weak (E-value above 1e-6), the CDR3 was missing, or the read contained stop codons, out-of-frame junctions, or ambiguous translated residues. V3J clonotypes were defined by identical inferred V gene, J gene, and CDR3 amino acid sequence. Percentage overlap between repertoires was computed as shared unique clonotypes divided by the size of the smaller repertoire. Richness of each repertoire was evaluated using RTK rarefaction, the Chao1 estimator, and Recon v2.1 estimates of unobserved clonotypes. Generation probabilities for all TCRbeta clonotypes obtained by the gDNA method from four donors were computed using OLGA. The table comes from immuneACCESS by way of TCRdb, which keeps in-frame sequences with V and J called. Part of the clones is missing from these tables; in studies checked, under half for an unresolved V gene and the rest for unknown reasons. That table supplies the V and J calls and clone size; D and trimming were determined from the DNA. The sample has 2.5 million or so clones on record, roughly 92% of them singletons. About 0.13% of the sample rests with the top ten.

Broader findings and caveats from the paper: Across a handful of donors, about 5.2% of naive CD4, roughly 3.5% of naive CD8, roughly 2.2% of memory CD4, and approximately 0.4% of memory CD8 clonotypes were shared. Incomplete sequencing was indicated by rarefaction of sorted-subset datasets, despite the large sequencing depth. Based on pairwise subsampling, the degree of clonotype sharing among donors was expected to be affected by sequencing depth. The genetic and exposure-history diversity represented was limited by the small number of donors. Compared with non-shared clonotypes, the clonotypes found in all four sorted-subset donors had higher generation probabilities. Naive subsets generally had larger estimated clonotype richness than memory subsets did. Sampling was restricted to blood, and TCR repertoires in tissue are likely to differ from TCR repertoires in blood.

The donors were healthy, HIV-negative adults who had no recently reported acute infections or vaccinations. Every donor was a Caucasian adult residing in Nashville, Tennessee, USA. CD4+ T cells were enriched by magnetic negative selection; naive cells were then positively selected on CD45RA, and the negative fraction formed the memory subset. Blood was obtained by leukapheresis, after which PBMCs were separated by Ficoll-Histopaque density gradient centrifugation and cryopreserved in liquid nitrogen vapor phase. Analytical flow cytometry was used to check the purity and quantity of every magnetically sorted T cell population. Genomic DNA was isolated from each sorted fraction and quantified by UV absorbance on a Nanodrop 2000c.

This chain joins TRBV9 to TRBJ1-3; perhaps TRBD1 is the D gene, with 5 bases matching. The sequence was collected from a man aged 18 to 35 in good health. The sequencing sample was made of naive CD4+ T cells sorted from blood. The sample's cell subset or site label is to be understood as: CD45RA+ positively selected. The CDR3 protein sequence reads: CASSVEVRGGGNTIYF. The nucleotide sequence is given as TGTGCCAGCAGCGTAGAGGTGAGGGGAGGTGGAAACACCATATATTTT.